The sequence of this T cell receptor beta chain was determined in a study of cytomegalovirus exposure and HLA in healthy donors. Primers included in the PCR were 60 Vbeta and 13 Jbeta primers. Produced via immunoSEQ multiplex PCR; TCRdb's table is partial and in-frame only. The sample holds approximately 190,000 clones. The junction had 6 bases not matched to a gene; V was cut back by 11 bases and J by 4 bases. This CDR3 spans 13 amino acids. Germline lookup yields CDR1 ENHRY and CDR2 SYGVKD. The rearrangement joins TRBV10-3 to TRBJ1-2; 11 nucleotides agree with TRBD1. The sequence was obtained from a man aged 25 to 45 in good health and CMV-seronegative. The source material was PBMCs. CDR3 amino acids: CALHGTGGYGYTF. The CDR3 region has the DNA TGTGCCCTCCACGGGACAGGGGGCTATGGCTACACCTTC.